Below are 15 T cell receptor beta chains sequenced from a single sample in a study of T cells after yellow fever vaccination. TCRdb reanalysed the 5' RACE reads using MiXCR and keeps one entry per CDR3 protein. Of 610,000 or so distinct CDR3 sequences in the sample, roughly 12% are singletons; the top ten hold about 15%. Sequencing used PBMCs, obtained on the day of the yellow fever booster vaccination. The receptors were gathered from a man aged 30-40 years who received the YFV17D yellow fever vaccine.

This clonotype was seen a few times. CDR3: CASSLELAREQYF. The CDR3 bases are TGTGCCAGCAGCTTAGAACTAGCAAGGGAGCAGTACTTC. The genes are TRBV7-9 and TRBJ2-7; a weak D match, TRBD2 (6 bases). Trimming cost V 1 base and J 7 bases, with 11 bases left between them. The V gene's germline CDR1 is SEHNR and CDR2 FQNEAQ (reference sequence). This CDR3 contains 13 residues.

This clonotype was counted between two and nine times. The chain couples TRBV12-3 or TRBV12-4 to TRBJ2-2; D not resolved. V was shortened by 5 bases and J by 4 bases, with 11 bases between the two germline ends. The CDR3 sequence is 14 residues long. CDR3 nucleotides: TGTGCCAGCAGTCTCAGAGAAGTCACCGGGGAGCTGTTTTTT. It yields the protein CASSLREVTGELFF.

The chain uses TRBV29-1 and TRBJ2-3; 7 bases match TRBD1. Trimming at V came to 6 bases and at J to 3 bases, leaving 6 bases not matched to a gene. Germline V gene data show CDR1 as SQVTM and CDR2 as ANQGSEA. CDR3 length: 13 residues. This chain's CDR3 is CSVSRGLTDTQYF. DNA of the CDR3: TGCAGCGTCTCTAGGGGGCTGACAGATACGCAGTATTTT.

This clonotype was observed many times. The chain joins TRBV7-9 to TRBJ2-1; 7 nucleotides match TRBD1. Germline V lookup: CDR1 SEHNR, CDR2 FQNEAQ (reference sequence). The CDR3 is 16 amino acids. J lost 5 bases, V lost 0 bases, and 7 bases had no gene match. CDR3 residues: CASSLADRLRDNEQFF. In DNA form, the CDR3 reads TGTGCCAGCAGCTTAGCGGACAGGTTGAGGGACAATGAGCAGTTCTTC.

About this clonotype itself: This may be a read error: a much more frequent sequence differs by one nucleotide. The chain carries TRBV12-3 or TRBV12-4 and TRBJ2-1; TRBD2 is a possible D gene (5 bases). CDR3 length: 15 residues. This CDR3 is CTSRLPGGPGVEQFF. CDR3 in DNA: TGTACCAGCAGACTACCAGGTGGGCCCGGGGTTGAGCAGTTCTTC.

This chain joins TRBV20-1 and TRBJ2-7; tentatively, D is TRBD2 (5 bases). V dropped 0 bases and J dropped 3 bases, with 12 bases sitting between them. The CDR3 totals 14 residues. Germline V gives CDR1 DFQATT, CDR2 SNEGSKA (reference sequence). The CDR3 DNA sequence: TGCAGTGCTAGAGACCCGGGGTCTCTCTACGAGCAGTACTTC. This codes for CSARDPGSLYEQYF.

The chain couples TRBV11-2 to TRBJ2-1, with a weak D call TRBD1 (6 bases). The V gene lost 5 bases and the J gene lost 5 bases, with 22 bases spanning the gap. CDR3 length equals 17 residues. The germline gives CDR1 SGHAT, CDR2 FQNNGV. CDR3 DNA sequence: TGTGCCAGCAGCCTTAGATACGAGGGGGACAATCACAATGAGCAGTTCTTC. Its protein product is CASSLRYEGDNHNEQFF.

This chain links TRBV3-1 with TRBJ2-1; D is undetermined. The V end lost 2 bases, the J end lost 8 bases, and 10 bases lay between the germline ends. The CDR3 is 13 residues long. In germline, CDR1 is LGHDT, CDR2 YNNKEL (reference sequence). This CDR3 reads CASSQLEKDEQFF. In nucleotides, the CDR3 is TGTGCCAGCAGCCAACTGGAGAAAGATGAGCAGTTCTTC.

The V call is TRBV20-1, the J call TRBJ2-2, with D unresolved. Germline CDR1 reads DFQATT; CDR2 reads SNEGSKA (reference sequence). V dropped 0 bases and J dropped 7 bases, with 9 bases sitting between them. The CDR3 contains 13 residues. The CDR3 protein is CSARDLEDGELFF. The CDR3 coding sequence is TGCAGTGCTAGAGATCTAGAGGACGGGGAGCTGTTTTTT.

This clonotype was recorded a few times. The rearrangement links TRBV19 to TRBJ2-7; no firm D call. Germline values: CDR1 LNHDA, CDR2 SQIVND (reference sequence). This CDR3 is 13 amino acids long. Trimming removed 1 base at V and 1 base at J, with 5 bases between. The CDR3 nucleotides are TGTGCCAGTAGTATAGCACAGTCCTACGAGCAGTACTTC. Protein sequence: CASSIAQSYEQYF.

The V gene is TRBV14, the J gene TRBJ2-3; D perhaps matches TRBD2 (6 bases). The V and J ends lost 4 bases and 5 bases respectively, with 13 bases between them. CDR1 and CDR2 from the germline V gene are SGHDN and FVKESK. This CDR3 spans 14 amino acids. The CDR3 DNA is TGTGCCAGCAGCCTCCTGGCGGGGATAGATACGCAGTATTTT. It is translated as CASSLLAGIDTQYF.

In its sample, this clonotype was seen many times. The chain carries TRBV5-4 and TRBJ1-2, with D unclear. The V gene's germline CDR1 is SGHNT and CDR2 YYREEE (reference sequence). CDR3 length: 14 residues. Trimming took off 0 bases at V and 2 bases at J, with 8 bases between the two ends. The CDR3 region has the DNA TGTGCCAGCAGCTTGGACAGCCTAAACTATGGCTACACCTTC. The encoded protein is CASSLDSLNYGYTF.

This clonotype has just a few counts. This sequence joins TRBV20-1 and TRBJ2-7; D not certain. CDR3 length: 14 amino acids. Germline assignment: CDR1 DFQATT and CDR2 SNEGSKA (reference sequence). Trimming left V 0 bases short and J 0 bases short, with 9 bases between. The CDR3 DNA reads as TGCAGTGCTAGAGAAGCGAGTATCTCCTACGAGCAGTACTTC. This gives the protein CSAREASISYEQYF.

The DNA of the CDR3 is TGCAGCGGCAGACTAGACAATGAGCAGTTCTTC. Translating gives CSGRLDNEQFF. This chain links TRBV29-1 with TRBJ2-1; weak D call: TRBD2 (6 bases). Germline-derived CDR1 and CDR2 are SQVTM and ANQGSEA. CDR3 length equals 11 residues. The V end lost 7 bases, the J end lost 5 bases, and 9 bases lay between the germline ends.

This clonotype was counted a few times. The chain recombines TRBV20-1 with TRBJ2-5; TRBD1 agrees at 9 bases. Trimming took 6 bases from V and 5 from J; bases not matched to a gene: 13. Germline values: CDR1 DFQATT, CDR2 SNEGSKA (reference sequence). The length of the CDR3 is 15 residues. CDR3 in amino acids: CSARTGAEIKETQYF. As DNA, the CDR3 is TGCAGTGCGCGGACAGGGGCAGAGATCAAGGAGACCCAGTACTTC.